The count of the clone carrying this T cell receptor (beta chain) is one. TCRdb's copy holds only in-frame clones and misses some; the assay was immunoSEQ multiplex PCR. The sample lists about 230,000 clones, roughly 88% occurring once. These data are taken from a study of blood T cell repertoires in COVID-19. The CDR3 is made up of 16 amino acids. The V gene end was trimmed by 3 bases and the J gene end by 4 bases; junction bases not matched to a gene: 9. The V gene's germline CDR1 is PRHDT and CDR2 FYEKMQ (reference sequence). The chain uses TRBV13 and TRBJ2-7; the match to TRBD1 covers 10 bases. The source is a woman under 40 who had been exposed to COVID-19. The sequenced sample consisted of PBMCs or T cells enriched from blood (not recorded which). This CDR3 reads CASSFFRDRGSYEQYF. Written as DNA, the CDR3 is TGTGCCAGCAGCTTTTTCCGGGACAGGGGTTCTTACGAGCAGTACTTC.